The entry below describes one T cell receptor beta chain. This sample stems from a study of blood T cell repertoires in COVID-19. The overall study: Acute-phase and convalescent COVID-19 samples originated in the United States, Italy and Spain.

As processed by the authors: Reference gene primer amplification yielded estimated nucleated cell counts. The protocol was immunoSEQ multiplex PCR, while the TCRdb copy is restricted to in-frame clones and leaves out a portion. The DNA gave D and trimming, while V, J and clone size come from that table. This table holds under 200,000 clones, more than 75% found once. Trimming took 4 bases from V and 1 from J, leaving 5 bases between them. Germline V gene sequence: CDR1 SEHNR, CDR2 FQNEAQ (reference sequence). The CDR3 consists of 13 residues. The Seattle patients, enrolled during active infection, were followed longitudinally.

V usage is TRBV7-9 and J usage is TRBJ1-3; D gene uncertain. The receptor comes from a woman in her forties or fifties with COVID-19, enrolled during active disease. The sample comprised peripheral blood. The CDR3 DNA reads TGTGCCAGCAGCTCCCTATCTGGAAACACCATATATTTT. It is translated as CASSSLSGNTIYF.